A selection of T cell receptor beta chains follows, all from one sample in a study of OX40 agonist ivuxolimab in advanced cancers. Data came from immunoSEQ multiplex PCR; TCRdb stores just in-frame clones and leaves some out. The sample lists some 95,000 clones, approximately 88% seen once, with over 0.4% in the top ten. Here the sequenced sample was CD4+ or CD8+ T cells sorted from blood, taken in a trial of the OX40 agonist ivuxolimab. The receptors shown here come from an adult with an advanced solid tumor such as melanoma, head and neck, liver or kidney cancer. CDR3s include the opening cysteine and the closing phenylalanine or tryptophan. A D gene is named only where the DNA matches it firmly. Not all rows give a size; the values are once, few, many and, for expanded clones, a class.

TRBV19	TRBJ2-3	.	.	11	TGTGCCAGTAGTAATGCAGATACGCAGTATTTT	CASSNADTQYF
TRBV12-5	TRBJ2-2	.	.	14	TGTGCTAGTGGTACGAGGGGGGAAACCGGGGAGCTGTTTTTT	CASGTRGETGELFF
TRBV11-3	TRBJ2-1	TRBD1	.	13	TGTGCCAGCAGCTTAGAACCCGGGACAGGGCAGTTCTTC	CASSLEPGTGQFF
TRBV5-1	TRBJ1-1	.	.	14	TGCGCCAGCAGCTTGGCCTTGGGGGCCACTGAAGCTTTCTTT	CASSLALGATEAFF
TRBV7-3	TRBJ2-5	.	.	14	TGTGCCAGCAGCTTAAAACACCCTGAAGGGACCCAGTACTTC	CASSLKHPEGTQYF
TRBV15	TRBJ2-6	.	.	15	TGTGCCGCCCAGCAGGGGATCTCTGGGGCCAACGTCCTGACTTTC	CAAQQGISGANVLTF
TRBV9	TRBJ2-3	.	.	13	TGTGCCAGCAGCTTCTCAGGGGCAGATACGCAGTATTTT	CASSFSGADTQYF
TRBV14	TRBJ2-7	.	.	13	TGTGCCAGCAGCCAATCTTTTGGGTACGAGCAGTACTTC	CASSQSFGYEQYF
TRBV21-1	TRBJ2-2	.	.	19	TGTGCCAGCAGCAAAAGACTCGGGACAGGGGGCAAGATCACCGGGGAGCTGTTTTTT	CASSKRLGTGGKITGELFF
TRBV4-2	TRBJ2-7	.	.	14	TGTGCCAGCAGCCCAGGGCTAGTGGGGGACGAGCAGTACTTC	CASSPGLVGDEQYF
TRBV7-9	TRBJ2-5	.	.	15	TGTGCCAGCAGCTCCGACTTACCCGGGGGTGGCACCCAGTACTTC	CASSSDLPGGGTQYF
TRBV6-1	TRBJ1-4	.	few	15	TGTGCCAGCAGTACTCGACAGGCGGGTGACGAAAAACTGTTTTTT	CASSTRQAGDEKLFF
TRBV10-3	TRBJ1-2	TRBD1	.	14	TGTGCCATCAGTGAGCCGACAGGGGGGAATGGCTACACCTTC	CAISEPTGGNGYTF
TRBV9	TRBJ1-1	TRBD1	.	14	TGTGCCAGCAGCGTGACAGGGGCTAACACTGAAGCTTTCTTT	CASSVTGANTEAFF
TRBV2	TRBJ1-1	.	once	14	TGTGCCAGCACCAAAGAGGGGGGGTACACTGAAGCTTTCTTT	CASTKEGGYTEAFF
TRBV5-4	TRBJ1-1	.	.	14	TGTGCCAGCAGCTTTGATCCGGAGAACACTGAAGCTTTCTTT	CASSFDPENTEAFF
TRBV6-6	TRBJ1-1	.	.	11	TGTGCCAGCAGTTACTTGGCTGAAGCTTTCTTT	CASSYLAEAFF
TRBV6-5	TRBJ2-3	.	.	14	TGTGCCAGCAGCCAGGGCTGGGAAACAGATACGCAGTATTTT	CASSQGWETDTQYF
TRBV7-6	TRBJ1-2	.	.	13	TGTGCCAGCAGCCCCGGGACCGGGCCTGGCTACACCTTC	CASSPGTGPGYTF
TRBV6-1	TRBJ2-3	.	.	18	TGTGCCAGCAGTGAACTGCTCGGGTGGACTACGGAAATAGATACGCAGTATTTT	CASSELLGWTTEIDTQYF
TRBV19	TRBJ1-2	TRBD1	.	14	TGTGCCAGTAGTACCCGGGACAGGGTTATAATCCACACCTTC	CASSTRDRVIIHTF
TRBV5-4	TRBJ2-1	TRBD2	.	14	TGTGCCAGCAGCCTACAGTGGGGGGGCAATGAGCAGTTCTTC	CASSLQWGGNEQFF
TRBV5-8	TRBJ1-5	.	few	12	TGTGCCAGCAGCTTACCCGTCAGGCCCCAGCATTTT	CASSLPVRPQHF
TRBV28	TRBJ1-2	TRBD1	.	13	TGTGCCAGCAGTTCCCTGGACAGGGACGGCTACACCTTC	CASSSLDRDGYTF
TRBV7-2	TRBJ1-2	.	.	14	TGTGCCAGCAGCTCCTCCGGGACGGTCTATGGCTACACCTTC	CASSSSGTVYGYTF
TRBV5-5	TRBJ1-1	TRBD1	.	15	TGTGCCAGCAGCTTGTGGACAGGGATGAACACTGAAGCTTTCTTT	CASSLWTGMNTEAFF
TRBV13	TRBJ1-1	.	.	17	TGTGCCAGCAGCTTATCTGCCGTCGGACAGCCCAACACTGAAGCTTTCTTT	CASSLSAVGQPNTEAFF
TRBV6-1	TRBJ2-5	.	.	14	TGTGCCAGCAGCCCCACTAGAAGCCAAGAGACCCAGTACTTC	CASSPTRSQETQYF
TRBV19	TRBJ1-1	TRBD1	.	15	TGTGCCAGTAGATGGGGAGGGACAGTGAACACTGAAGCTTTCTTT	CASRWGGTVNTEAFF
TRBV28	TRBJ2-7	.	few	14	TGTGCCAGCAGTTTAAGTTACAGGGACGGCGAGCAGTACTTC	CASSLSYRDGEQYF
TRBV4-2	TRBJ2-3	.	.	12	TGTGCCAGCAGCCAACGTACAGATACGCAGTATTTT	CASSQRTDTQYF
TRBV4-1	TRBJ1-4	.	.	14	TGCGCCAGCAGCCATGTGGGAGTAGGGGAAAAACTGTTTTTT	CASSHVGVGEKLFF
TRBV7-3	TRBJ2-7	.	.	14	TGTGCCAGCAGCCCCACCGGGAACTCCTACGAGCAGTACTTC	CASSPTGNSYEQYF
TRBV28	TRBJ2-2	TRBD1	.	12	TGTGCCAGTCAGGGACAGTACGGGGAGCTGTTTTTT	CASQGQYGELFF
TRBV2	TRBJ2-6	.	.	13	TGTGCCAGCAGTTCCTCTGGGGCCAACGTCCTGACTTTC	CASSSSGANVLTF
TRBV19	TRBJ2-6	TRBD1	.	16	TGTGCCAGTAGTGCACGACAGGGGTCTGGGGCCAACGTCCTGATTTTC	CASSARQGSGANVLIF
TRBV7-8	TRBJ1-2	TRBD1	.	15	TGTGCCAGCAGCCCCGACAGGGCCGGAGTCTATGGCTACACCTTC	CASSPDRAGVYGYTF
TRBV19	TRBJ2-2	.	.	15	TGTGCCAGTAGTATCAACCGGGGGAACACCGGGGAGCTGTTTTTT	CASSINRGNTGELFF
TRBV7-6	TRBJ2-7	.	once	15	TGTGCCAGCAGCTTAGGTAGTGGGGCGCAATACGAGCAGTACTTC	CASSLGSGAQYEQYF
TRBV6-5	TRBJ1-2	.	.	14	TGTGCCAGCAGTTACCGCGTCCCCAACTATGGCTACACCTTC	CASSYRVPNYGYTF
TRBV7-2	TRBJ1-4	.	.	15	TGTGCCAGCAGCTTAGCACCGACCGATAATGAAAAACTGTTTTTT	CASSLAPTDNEKLFF
TRBV6-5	TRBJ1-1	.	.	13	TGTGCCAGCAGCCGAGGACGGAACACTGAAGCTTTCTTT	CASSRGRNTEAFF
TRBV28	TRBJ2-7	TRBD1	.	12	TGTGCCAGCAGTGGACAGGGGCAGGAGCAGTACTTC	CASSGQGQEQYF
TRBV29-1	TRBJ2-5	TRBD1	once	13	TGCAGCGTTCGGGACAGCCCCTGGGGGACCCAGTACTTC	CSVRDSPWGTQYF
TRBV7-9	TRBJ2-1	TRBD1	.	11	TGTGCCAGCAGTCCCGGGACAGGGGGGTTCTTC	CASSPGTGGFF
TRBV7-3	TRBJ2-5	TRBD2	once	16	TGTGCCAGCAGCGGGGCGGGAGGGTTGTACCAAGAGACCCAGTACTTC	CASSGAGGLYQETQYF
TRBV12-5	TRBJ2-1	TRBD2	.	16	TGTGCTAGTGCCTTGGGGTCGGGGGGGGCCTACAATGAGCAGTTCTTC	CASALGSGGAYNEQFF
TRBV11-2	TRBJ1-1	.	once	12	TGTGCCAGCAGCTTAGAGCGCGATGAAGCTTTCTTT	CASSLERDEAFF
TRBV29-1	TRBJ2-7	.	once	12	TGCAGCGTTCACAGGCCCCCCTACGAGCAGTACTTC	CSVHRPPYEQYF
TRBV5-8	TRBJ2-5	TRBD1	.	14	TGTGCCAGCAGCTTCCAGGACAGGCAAGAGACCCAGTACTTC	CASSFQDRQETQYF
TRBV5-1	TRBJ2-5	TRBD1	.	16	TGCGCCAGCAGCTTCTCCCCCGGGACAGGGAAAGAGACCCAGTACTTC	CASSFSPGTGKETQYF
TRBV5-8	TRBJ2-7	.	.	20	TGTGCCAGCAGCTTGGCCTCTCGGTTCGTGGGGGGGCGACAGGTCTACGAGCAGTACTTC	CASSLASRFVGGRQVYEQYF
TRBV27	TRBJ1-5	.	.	16	TGTGCCAGCAGTTTTATTAGTGGAGGGCGAGATCAGCCCCAGCATTTT	CASSFISGGRDQPQHF
TRBV5-6	TRBJ2-3	TRBD1	.	16	TGTGCCAGCTTTAAATTCCGGGACAGGGGTTCAGATACGCAGTATTTT	CASFKFRDRGSDTQYF
TRBV29-1	TRBJ2-6	.	once	11	TGCAGCGTTAGTGGGGCCAACGTCCTGACTTTC	CSVSGANVLTF
TRBV9	TRBJ1-3	.	.	15	TGTGCCAGCAGCGTATCCCGGGAATCTGGAAACACCATATATTTT	CASSVSRESGNTIYF
TRBV6-5	TRBJ1-3	TRBD1	.	16	TGTGCCAGCAGTTACTCGGACAGGGTCTCTGGAAACACCATATATTTT	CASSYSDRVSGNTIYF
TRBV11-1	TRBJ2-5	.	.	14	TGTGCCAGCAGCTTAGTGGGTTCTTTAGAGACCCAGTACTTC	CASSLVGSLETQYF
TRBV6-5	TRBJ2-5	TRBD2	.	14	TGTGCCAGCAGTTACCGGGCGGGGGGTGAGACCCAGTACTTC	CASSYRAGGETQYF